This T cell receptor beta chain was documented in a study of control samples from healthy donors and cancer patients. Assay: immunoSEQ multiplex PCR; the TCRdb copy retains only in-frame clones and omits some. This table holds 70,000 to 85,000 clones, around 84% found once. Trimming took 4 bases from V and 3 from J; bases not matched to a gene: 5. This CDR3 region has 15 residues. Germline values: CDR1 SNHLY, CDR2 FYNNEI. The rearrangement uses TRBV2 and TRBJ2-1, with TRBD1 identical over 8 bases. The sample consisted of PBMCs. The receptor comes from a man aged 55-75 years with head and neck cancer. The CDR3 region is CASSGQGADYNEQFF. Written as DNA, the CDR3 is TGTGCCAGCAGTGGGCAGGGGGCGGACTACAATGAGCAGTTCTTC.